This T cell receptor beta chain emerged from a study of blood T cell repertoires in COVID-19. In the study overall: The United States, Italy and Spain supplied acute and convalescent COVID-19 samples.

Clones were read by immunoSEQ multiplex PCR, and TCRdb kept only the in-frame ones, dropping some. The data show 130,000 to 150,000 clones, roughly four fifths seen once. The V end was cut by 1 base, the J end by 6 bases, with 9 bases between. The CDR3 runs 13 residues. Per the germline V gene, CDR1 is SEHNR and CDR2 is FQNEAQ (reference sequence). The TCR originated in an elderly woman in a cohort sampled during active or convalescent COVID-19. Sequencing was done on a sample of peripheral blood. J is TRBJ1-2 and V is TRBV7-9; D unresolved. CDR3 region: CASSLVVLNGYTF. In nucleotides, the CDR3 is TGTGCCAGCAGCTTAGTAGTTCTCAATGGCTACACCTTC.